These 28 T cell receptor beta chains came from one sample sequenced in a study of blood T cell repertoires in COVID-19. TCRdb keeps only in-frame clones here, not all; method: immunoSEQ multiplex PCR. The sample contains about 160,000 clones, roughly 80% of which appear only once. The sequencing sample was made of PBMCs or T cells enriched from blood (not recorded which). All receptors come from a woman aged 35 to 49 with acute COVID-19.

This clone turned up a few times. The V call is TRBV5-6, the J call TRBJ1-2; D is perhaps TRBD1 (5 bases). The CDR3 is made up of 17 amino acids. Germline loops: CDR1 SGHDT, CDR2 YYEEEE. V was cut by 3 bases and J by 6 bases, with 24 bases left in between. The CDR3 spells CASSWGTGGEPENGYTF. DNA of the CDR3: TGTGCCAGCAGCTGGGGGACCGGAGGGGAACCAGAGAATGGCTACACCTTC. The whole variable domain, remainder taken from reference TRBV5-6 and TRBJ1-2, is DAGVTQSPTHLIKTRGQQVTLRCSPKSGHDTVSWYQQALGQGPQFIFQYYEEEERQRGNFPDRFSGHQFPNYSSELNVNALLLGDSALYLCASSWGTGGEPENGYTFGSGTRLTVV.

This chain links TRBV4-1 with TRBJ1-1, with 9 bases fitting TRBD1. CDR1 and CDR2 (germline): MGHRA, YSYEKL. The CDR3 sequence is 15 residues long. V lost 3 bases to trimming and J lost 4 bases; unmatched junction nucleotides: 6. The CDR3 loop is CASSQGQGLGTEAFF. In nucleotides, the CDR3 is TGCGCCAGCAGCCAGGGACAGGGTCTAGGCACTGAAGCTTTCTTT.

The genes are TRBV6-5 and TRBJ1-1; 7 nucleotides match TRBD1. CDR3 length equals 12 residues. Germline CDR1 and CDR2: MNHEY and SVGAGI. J was trimmed by 8 bases and V by 8 bases; bases with no gene match: 8. The CDR3 loop reads CASWRGQSEAFF. In nucleotides, the CDR3 is TGTGCCAGCTGGAGGGGGCAATCGGAAGCTTTCTTT.

The table lists this clone with many counts. The chain recombines TRBV5-1 with TRBJ1-1; D not certain. Deletions cut 2 bases from V and 2 bases from J, with 10 bases between. This CDR3 contains 14 residues. The germline V gene has CDR1 SGHRS and CDR2 YFSETQ. This chain's CDR3 is CASSLEGGNTEAFF. The CDR3 nucleotides are TGCGCCAGCAGCTTAGAGGGAGGAAACACTGAAGCTTTCTTT. Full variable domain (outside the CDR3, taken from reference TRBV5-1 and TRBJ1-1): KAGVTQTPRYLIKTRGQQVTLSCSPISGHRSVSWYQQTPGQGLQFLFEYFSETQRNKGNFPGRFSGRQFSNSRSEMNVSTLELGDSALYLCASSLEGGNTEAFFGQGTRLTVV.

This clone was seen more than once but under ten times. The chain couples TRBV23-1 to TRBJ2-3, with TRBD2 identical over 12 bases. TRBV23-1 is marked as an open reading frame, function uncertain. V shed 7 bases, J shed 1 base, and the junction held 9 bases outside the gene matches. This CDR3 contains 17 residues. The CDR3 region has the DNA TGCGCCAGCACCCCGGTGGGGACTAGCGGGCGCACAGATACGCAGTATTTT. Translating gives CASTPVGTSGRTDTQYF.

The chain joins TRBV5-1 to TRBJ2-2; 7 bases fit TRBD1. The CDR3 runs to 15 residues. Trimming removed 4 bases from V and 8 bases from J; junction bases left unmatched: 11. CDR1 is SGHRS, CDR2 YFSETQ, per germline. CDR3 DNA sequence: TGCGCCAGCAGCGGCCTGACAGGGTTAGATGGGGAGCTGTTTTTT. As protein: CASSGLTGLDGELFF.

The genes are TRBV7-2 and TRBJ1-1; D gene unclear. V lost 5 bases, J lost 3 bases, and 7 bases lay in between. This CDR3 contains 12 residues. Germline loops: CDR1 SGHTA, CDR2 FQGNSA. The CDR3, as DNA: TGTGCCAGCAGCGAGTCTCACACTGAAGCTTTCTTT. The encoded protein is CASSESHTEAFF.

The rearrangement links TRBV7-9 to TRBJ2-2, with 7 bases lining up with TRBD1. The germline gives CDR1 SEHNR, CDR2 FQNEAQ (reference sequence). This CDR3 is 16 amino acids long. V dropped 6 bases and J dropped 5; count of bases not matched to a gene: 12. CDR3 protein: CASRYRQGRRTGELFF. The CDR3 DNA reads TGTGCCAGCAGATATAGACAGGGAAGGCGAACCGGGGAGCTGTTTTTT.

V is TRBV21-1 and J is TRBJ1-1; the table's TRBD1 call for D was not verified on the DNA. TRBV21-1 is listed as a pseudogene. This CDR3 region has 14 residues. CDR3 residues: CASSNCSVNTEAFF. The CDR3 coding sequence is TGTGCCAGCAGCAACTGCTCAGTGAACACTGAAGCTTTCTTT.

This clone was recorded a few times. This rearrangement joins TRBV5-1 to TRBJ2-1; a possible D gene is TRBD2 (6 bases). V lost 0 bases, J lost 0 bases, and 13 bases lay in between. CDR1 and CDR2 (germline): SGHRS, YFSETQ. The CDR3 contains 17 residues. DNA of the CDR3: TGCGCCAGCAGCTTGGCCAACAGCGGGCACTCCTACAATGAGCAGTTCTTC. This gives the protein CASSLANSGHSYNEQFF.

The chain has TRBV19 and TRBJ2-1; 7 nucleotides match TRBD1. This CDR3 is 14 amino acids long. Germline CDR1 reads LNHDA; CDR2 reads SQIVND (reference sequence). Trimming cost V 1 base and J 12 bases; bases outside gene matches: 9. The CDR3, as DNA: TGTGCCAGTAGTATAGGACAGGGAACTTTCGGGCAGTTCTTC. It yields the protein CASSIGQGTFGQFF.

The chain is built from TRBV4-1 and TRBJ2-3, with D hard to call. CDR1 and CDR2 (germline): MGHRA, YSYEKL. V was trimmed by 3 bases and J by 2 bases, leaving 12 bases between them. The CDR3 length is 15 residues. CDR3 amino acids: CASSHSNSYTDTQYF. Written as DNA, the CDR3 is TGCGCCAGCAGCCATAGCAACTCCTACACAGATACGCAGTATTTT.

The V call is TRBV29-1, the J call TRBJ1-2; D remains ambiguous. The CDR3 length is 13 residues. With 5 bases removed from V and 0 bases from J, the gap between germline ends came to 10 bases. CDR1 is SQVTM and CDR2 is ANQGSEA in the germline V gene. The CDR3 protein is CSVYTAANYGYTF. The DNA of the CDR3 is TGCAGCGTTTATACTGCTGCTAACTATGGCTACACCTTC.

CDR3 in amino acids: CASSRDRGEAFF. CDR3 nucleotide sequence: TGTGCCAGCAGCCGAGACAGGGGTGAAGCTTTCTTT. This chain uses TRBV12-3 or TRBV12-4 with TRBJ1-1; 8 bases agree with TRBD1. V lost 6 bases and J lost 7; bases outside the gene matches: 4. The CDR3 contains 12 residues.

V usage is TRBV5-5 and J usage is TRBJ2-5; tentatively, D is TRBD2 (5 bases). This CDR3 has 16 residues. V lost 4 bases and J lost 0, with 16 bases in between. Germline V gene data show CDR1 as SGHKS and CDR2 as YYEKEE (reference sequence). In DNA, the CDR3 is TGTGCCAGCAGCCCAGGACTGACCGCGTACCAAGAGACCCAGTACTTC. Its protein is CASSPGLTAYQETQYF.

V usage is TRBV12-5 and J usage is TRBJ1-4; 7 bases line up with TRBD1. CDR3 length: 14 amino acids. Trimming took 6 bases from V and 3 from J; bases not matched to a gene: 4. Germline CDR1 is LGHNT and CDR2 is FRNRAP. CDR3 nucleotides: TGTGCTAGTGGGACAGGGATTCCTAATGAAAAACTGTTTTTT. This translates into CASGTGIPNEKLFF.

The chain joins TRBV4-2 to TRBJ1-2; 8 nucleotides match TRBD1. The length of the CDR3 is 13 residues. Germline CDR1 is LGHNA and CDR2 is YNFKEQ. Trimming removed 5 bases from V and 7 bases from J; junction bases left unmatched: 6. The CDR3 DNA reads TGTGCCAGCAGCTCTGACAGGGGTGGTGGCTACACCTTC. This gives the protein CASSSDRGGGYTF.

The DNA of the CDR3 is TGTGCCAGCAGTTACGACAGAGTCTATGGCTACACCTTC. This sequence encodes CASSYDRVYGYTF. The chain carries TRBV6-5 and TRBJ1-2; maybe TRBD1 (5 bases). The CDR3 is 13 residues long. V dropped 2 bases and J dropped 4 bases, with 8 bases sitting between them. Germline V lookup: CDR1 MNHEY, CDR2 SVGAGI.

The chain joins TRBV5-4 to TRBJ1-2; no reliable D call. The CDR3 is 12 amino acids. Per germline, CDR1 SGHNT and CDR2 YYREEE (reference sequence). V was pared by 1 base and J by 6 bases, with 7 bases between. The CDR3 region has the DNA TGTGCCAGCAGCTTGTTGCGGGATGGCTACACCTTC. As protein: CASSLLRDGYTF.

This clone was observed a handful of times. The chain recombines TRBV24-1 with TRBJ2-1; TRBD2 matches at 8 bases. J gave up 6 bases and V 2 bases, and 8 bases lay outside the gene matches. CDR3 size: 16 residues. CDR1 and CDR2 from the germline V gene are KGHDR and SFDVKD. In DNA, the CDR3 is TGTGCCACCAGTGATTCATCCCCCCGGGAGGGCAATGAGCAGTTCTTC. Its translation: CATSDSSPREGNEQFF.

The rearrangement uses TRBV6-4 and TRBJ2-2, with D possibly being TRBD1 (7 bases). This CDR3 contains 16 residues. Trimming pared 4 bases from V and 0 bases from J, leaving 12 bases between. Per germline, CDR1 MRHNA and CDR2 SNTAGT. Written as DNA, the CDR3 is TGTGCCAGCAGTGTGGAGGGGGCGTCGAACACCGGGGAGCTGTTTTTT. Protein: CASSVEGASNTGELFF.

The chain recombines TRBV5-4 with TRBJ2-7, with 8 nucleotides matching TRBD2. The germline V gene has CDR1 SGHNT and CDR2 YYREEE (reference sequence). The CDR3 runs 14 residues. V shed 4 bases, J shed 2 bases, and the junction held 5 bases outside the gene matches. The CDR3 sequence: CASSTGLETYEQYF. The CDR3 DNA follows: TGTGCCAGCAGCACGGGACTAGAAACCTACGAGCAGTACTTC.

V gene TRBV7-8 combines with J gene TRBJ2-2, with 9 bases matching TRBD1. Germline V CDR1 and CDR2: SGHVS, FQNEAQ. V shed 6 bases and J 0 bases; nucleotides not matched to a gene: 5. The length of the CDR3 is 16 residues. This chain's CDR3 is CASRSTGGANTGELFF. CDR3 bases: TGTGCCAGCAGGTCAACAGGGGGCGCGAACACCGGGGAGCTGTTTTTT.

The V call is TRBV14, the J call TRBJ2-2; 7 positions agree with TRBD1. The germline CDR1 and CDR2 sequences are SGHDN and FVKESK. This CDR3 spans 14 amino acids. J lost 4 bases, V lost 3 bases, and 2 bases had no gene match. The CDR3 DNA sequence: TGTGCCAGCAGCCATGCAGGGGGCACCGGGGAGCTGTTTTTT. Translated, it gives CASSHAGGTGELFF.

The rearrangement joins TRBV19 to TRBJ2-1; 13 bases are shared with TRBD2. Germline CDR1 reads LNHDA; CDR2 reads SQIVND (reference sequence). CDR3 size: 16 residues. The J segment lost 7 bases and the V segment lost 4 bases, leaving 7 bases of the junction unmatched. The CDR3 loop reads CASSRTSGGGTNEQFF. The CDR3 DNA reads as TGTGCCAGTAGTAGGACTAGCGGGGGTGGCACAAATGAGCAGTTCTTC.

The genes are TRBV7-9 and TRBJ2-3, with D maybe TRBD1 (5 bases). The V gene lost 1 base and the J gene lost 3 bases, with 11 bases spanning the gap. The CDR3 has 15 residues. Germline loops: CDR1 SEHNR, CDR2 FQNEAQ (reference sequence). The CDR3 nucleotides read TGTGCCAGCAGCTTAGGGGGCCTAGGGACAGATACGCAGTATTTT. It translates to CASSLGGLGTDTQYF.

The chain is built from TRBV28 and TRBJ1-2, with 9 positions matching TRBD1. The V gene end was trimmed by 6 bases and the J gene end by 0 bases; junction bases not matched to a gene: 5. CDR1 is MDHEN, CDR2 SYDVKM, per germline. CDR3 length: 15 residues. Here the CDR3 reads CASSYRTGANYGYTF. CDR3 bases: TGTGCCAGCAGCTACAGGACAGGGGCTAACTATGGCTACACCTTC.

The chain employs TRBV4-2 and TRBJ2-1, with 7 positions matching TRBD2. This CDR3 has 15 amino acids. V trimming: 4 bases; J trimming: 6 bases; junction bases outside the gene matches: 9. Per germline, CDR1 LGHNA and CDR2 YNFKEQ. CDR3 residues: CASSPKSREGNEQFF. The CDR3 DNA reads TGTGCCAGCAGCCCAAAGTCGAGGGAGGGCAATGAGCAGTTCTTC.